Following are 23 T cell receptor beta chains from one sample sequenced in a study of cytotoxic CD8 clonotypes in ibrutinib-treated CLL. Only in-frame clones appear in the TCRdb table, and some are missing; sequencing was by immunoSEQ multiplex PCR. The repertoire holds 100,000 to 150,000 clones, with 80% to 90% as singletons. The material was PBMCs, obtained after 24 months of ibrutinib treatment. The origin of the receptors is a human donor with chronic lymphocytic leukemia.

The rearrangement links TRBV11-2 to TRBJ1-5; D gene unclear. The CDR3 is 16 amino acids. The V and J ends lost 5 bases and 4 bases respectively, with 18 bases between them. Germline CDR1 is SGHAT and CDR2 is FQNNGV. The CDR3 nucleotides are TGTGCCAGCAGCCCTGGCTGGCAGAGTTATAATCAGCCCCAGCATTTT. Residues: CASSPGWQSYNQPQHF.

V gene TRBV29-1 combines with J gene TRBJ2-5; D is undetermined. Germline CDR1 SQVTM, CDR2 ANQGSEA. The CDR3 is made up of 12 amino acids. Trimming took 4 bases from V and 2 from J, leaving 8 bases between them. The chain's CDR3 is CSVVADQETQYF. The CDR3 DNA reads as TGCAGCGTTGTGGCAGATCAAGAGACCCAGTACTTC.

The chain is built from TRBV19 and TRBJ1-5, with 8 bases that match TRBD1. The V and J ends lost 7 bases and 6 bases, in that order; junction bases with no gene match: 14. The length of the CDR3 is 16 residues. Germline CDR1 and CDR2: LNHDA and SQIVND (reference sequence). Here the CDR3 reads CASKQGDRLYSQPQHF. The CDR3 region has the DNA TGTGCCAGTAAACAGGGGGACAGGTTGTACAGTCAGCCCCAGCATTTT. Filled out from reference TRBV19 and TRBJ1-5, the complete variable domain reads DGGITQSPKYLFRKEGQNVTLSCEQNLNHDAMYWYRQDPGQGLRLIYYSQIVNDFQKGDIAEGYSVSREKKESFPLTVTSAQKNPTAFYLCASKQGDRLYSQPQHFGDGTRLSIL.

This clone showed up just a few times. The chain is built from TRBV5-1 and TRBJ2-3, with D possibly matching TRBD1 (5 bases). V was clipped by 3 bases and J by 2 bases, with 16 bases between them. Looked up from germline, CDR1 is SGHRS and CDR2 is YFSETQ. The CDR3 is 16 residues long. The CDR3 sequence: CASSSRRGGDTDTQYF. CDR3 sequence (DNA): TGCGCCAGCAGCTCCCGAAGGGGTGGTGACACAGATACGCAGTATTTT.

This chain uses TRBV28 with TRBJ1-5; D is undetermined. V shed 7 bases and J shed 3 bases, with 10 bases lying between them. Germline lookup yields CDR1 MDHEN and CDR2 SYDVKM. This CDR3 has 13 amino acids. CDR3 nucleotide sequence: TGTGCCAGCACCCACATCTCCAATCAGCCCCAGCATTTT. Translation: CASTHISNQPQHF.

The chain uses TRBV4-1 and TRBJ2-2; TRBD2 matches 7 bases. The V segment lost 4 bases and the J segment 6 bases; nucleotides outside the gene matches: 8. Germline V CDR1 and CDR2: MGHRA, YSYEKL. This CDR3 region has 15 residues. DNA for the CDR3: TGCGCCAGCAGCCTAGGGAGGGGCGGGTCCGGGGAGCTGTTTTTT. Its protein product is CASSLGRGGSGELFF.

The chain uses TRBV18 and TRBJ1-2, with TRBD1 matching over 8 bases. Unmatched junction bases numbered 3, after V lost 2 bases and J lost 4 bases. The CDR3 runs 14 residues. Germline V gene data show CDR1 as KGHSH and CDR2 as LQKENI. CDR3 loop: CASSPEDRVYGYTF. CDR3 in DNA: TGTGCCAGCTCACCAGAGGACAGGGTCTATGGCTACACCTTC.

CDR3 in amino acids: CSVPLVEQFF. The CDR3 coding sequence is TGCAGTGTCCCGTTGGTTGAGCAGTTCTTC. The chain links TRBV20-1 to TRBJ2-1, with unresolved D. The V gene's germline CDR1 is DFQATT and CDR2 SNEGSKA (reference sequence). The CDR3 has 10 amino acids. Trimming removed 7 bases at V and 9 bases at J, with 10 bases between.

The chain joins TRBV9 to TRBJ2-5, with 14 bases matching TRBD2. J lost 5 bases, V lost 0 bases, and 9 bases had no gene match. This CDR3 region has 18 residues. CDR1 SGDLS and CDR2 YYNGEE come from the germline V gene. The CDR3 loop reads CASSVESGTSGSAETQYF. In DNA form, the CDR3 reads TGTGCCAGCAGCGTAGAATCCGGGACTAGCGGGAGTGCGGAGACCCAGTACTTC. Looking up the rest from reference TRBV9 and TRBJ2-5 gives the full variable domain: DSGVTQTPKHLITATGQRVTLRCSPRSGDLSVYWYQQSLDQGLQFLIQYYNGEERAKGNILERFSAQQFPDLHSELNLSSLELGDSALYFCASSVESGTSGSAETQYFGPGTRLLVL.

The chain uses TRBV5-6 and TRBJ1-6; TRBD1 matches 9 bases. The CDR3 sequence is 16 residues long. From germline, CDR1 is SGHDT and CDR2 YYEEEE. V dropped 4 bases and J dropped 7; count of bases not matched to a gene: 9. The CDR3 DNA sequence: TGTGCCAGCAGCAGTATACAGGGGGCTAGGAATTCACCCCTCCACTTT. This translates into CASSSIQGARNSPLHF.

The CDR3 region has the DNA TGTGCCAGCAGCTTGGATATGCGGGGGGCCGCAGATACGCAGTATTTT. Translating gives CASSLDMRGAADTQYF. V gene TRBV5-4 combines with J gene TRBJ2-3; 8 positions agree with TRBD2. V gave up 0 bases and J gave up 4 bases; unmatched junction bases: 7. CDR3 length equals 16 residues. CDR1 and CDR2 from the germline V gene are SGHNT and YYREEE (reference sequence).

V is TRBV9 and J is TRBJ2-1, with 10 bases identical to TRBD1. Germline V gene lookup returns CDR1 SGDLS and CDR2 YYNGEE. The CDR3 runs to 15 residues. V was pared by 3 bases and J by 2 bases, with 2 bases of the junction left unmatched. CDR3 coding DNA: TGTGCCAGCAGCGAGGGACAGGGGCCCTACAATGAGCAGTTCTTC. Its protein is CASSEGQGPYNEQFF.

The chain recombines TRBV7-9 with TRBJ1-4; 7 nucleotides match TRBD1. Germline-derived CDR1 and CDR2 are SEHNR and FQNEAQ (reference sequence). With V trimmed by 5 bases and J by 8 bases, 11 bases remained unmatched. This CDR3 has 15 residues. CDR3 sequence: CASSPYRGGGEKLFF. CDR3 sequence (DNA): TGTGCCAGCAGCCCATACAGGGGAGGAGGCGAAAAACTGTTTTTT.

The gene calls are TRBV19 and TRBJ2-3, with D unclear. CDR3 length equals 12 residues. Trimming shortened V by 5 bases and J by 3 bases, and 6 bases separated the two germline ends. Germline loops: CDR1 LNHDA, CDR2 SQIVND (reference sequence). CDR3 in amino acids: CASSPTTDTQYF. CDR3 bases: TGTGCCAGTAGTCCGACGACAGATACGCAGTATTTT.

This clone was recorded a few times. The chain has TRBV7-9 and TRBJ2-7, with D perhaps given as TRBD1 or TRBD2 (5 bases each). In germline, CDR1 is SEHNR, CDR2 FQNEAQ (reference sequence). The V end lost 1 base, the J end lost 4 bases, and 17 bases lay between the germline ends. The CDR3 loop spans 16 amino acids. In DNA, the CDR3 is TGTGCCAGCAGCTTAGAACACCCCTCGGGGCAATACGAGCAGTACTTC. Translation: CASSLEHPSGQYEQYF.

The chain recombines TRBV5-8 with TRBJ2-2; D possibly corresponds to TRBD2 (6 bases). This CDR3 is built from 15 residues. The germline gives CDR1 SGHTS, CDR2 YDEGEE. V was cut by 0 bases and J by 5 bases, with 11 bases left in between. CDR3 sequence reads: CASSLGRGWTGELFF. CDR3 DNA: TGTGCCAGCAGCTTGGGGAGGGGATGGACCGGGGAGCTGTTTTTT.

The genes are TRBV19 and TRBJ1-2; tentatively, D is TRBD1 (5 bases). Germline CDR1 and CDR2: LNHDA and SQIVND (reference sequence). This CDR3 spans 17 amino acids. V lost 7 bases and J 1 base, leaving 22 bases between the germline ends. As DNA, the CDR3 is TGTGCCAGTAAAAGGTGGGGCCAGGGACCTGATAACTATGGCTACACCTTC. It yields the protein CASKRWGQGPDNYGYTF.

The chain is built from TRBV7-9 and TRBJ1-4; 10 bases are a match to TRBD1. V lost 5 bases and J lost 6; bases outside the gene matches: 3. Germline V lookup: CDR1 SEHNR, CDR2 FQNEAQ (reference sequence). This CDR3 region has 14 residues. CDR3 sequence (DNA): TGTGCCAGCAGCCACGGACAGGGGGATGAAAAACTGTTTTTT. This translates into CASSHGQGDEKLFF.

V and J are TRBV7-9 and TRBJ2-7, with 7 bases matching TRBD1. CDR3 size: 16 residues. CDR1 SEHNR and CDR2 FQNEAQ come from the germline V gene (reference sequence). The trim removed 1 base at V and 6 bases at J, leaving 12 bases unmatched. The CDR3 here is CASSLGRTGILSEQYF. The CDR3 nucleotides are TGTGCCAGCAGCTTAGGCCGGACAGGAATCCTAAGCGAGCAGTACTTC.

This chain's CDR3 is CASSLAEVSYNEQFF. CDR3 DNA: TGTGCCAGCAGCTTAGCTGAGGTCTCCTACAATGAGCAGTTCTTC. The V and J genes are TRBV11-3 and TRBJ2-1; D gene ambiguous. The ends were cut back, 1 base at V and 0 bases at J, with 7 bases in the middle. CDR1 and CDR2 from the germline V gene are SGHNT and YENEEA. The CDR3 is 15 residues long.

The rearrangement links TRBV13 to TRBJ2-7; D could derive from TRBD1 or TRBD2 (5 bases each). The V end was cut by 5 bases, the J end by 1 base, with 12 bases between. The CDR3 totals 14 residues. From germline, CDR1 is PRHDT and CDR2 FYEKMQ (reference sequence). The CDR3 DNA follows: TGTGCCAGCAGCACGGGACGGCCTTCCTACGAGCAGTACTTC. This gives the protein CASSTGRPSYEQYF.

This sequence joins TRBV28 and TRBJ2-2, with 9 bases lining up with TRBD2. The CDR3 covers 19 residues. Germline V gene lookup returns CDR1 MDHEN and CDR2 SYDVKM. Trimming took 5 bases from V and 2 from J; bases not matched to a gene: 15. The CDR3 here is CASSVTPGTSFSNTGELFF. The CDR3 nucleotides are TGTGCCAGCAGTGTAACCCCGGGGACTAGCTTTTCCAACACCGGGGAGCTGTTTTTT.

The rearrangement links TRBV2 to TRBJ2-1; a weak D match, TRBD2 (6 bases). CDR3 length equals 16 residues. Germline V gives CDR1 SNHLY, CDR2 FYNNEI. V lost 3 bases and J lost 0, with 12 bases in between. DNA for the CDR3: TGTGCCAGCAGTGAGGGACTTAGGAGCTCCTACAATGAGCAGTTCTTC. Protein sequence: CASSEGLRSSYNEQFF. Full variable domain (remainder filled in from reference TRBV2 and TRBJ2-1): EPEVTQTPSHQVTQMGQEVILRCVPISNHLYFYWYRQILGQKVEFLVSFYNNEISEKSEIFDDQFSVERPDGSNFTLKIRSTKLEDSAMYFCASSEGLRSSYNEQFFGPGTRLTVL.